This T cell receptor beta chain appears in the sequencing data of a study of T cells after yellow fever vaccination. Each CDR3 protein gets one entry after TCRdb re-called the 5' RACE reads with MiXCR. Of some 150,000 distinct CDR3 sequences in the sample, approximately 6.6% were seen once. The CDR3 is 16 residues long. The trim removed 0 bases at V and 6 bases at J, leaving 8 bases unmatched. The germline V gene encodes CDR1 DFQATT and CDR2 SNEGSKA (reference sequence). The V gene is TRBV20-1, the J gene TRBJ2-5; 12 bases match TRBD2. The material sequenced was CD4+ T cells sorted from PBMCs, taken 10 days after the yellow fever booster vaccination. The clonotype was recovered from a young man who received the YFV17D yellow fever vaccine. The CDR3 bases are TGCAGTGCTAGAGAGTCTAGCGGGAGGGCCGGGAAGACCCAGTACTTC. Amino acids: CSARESSGRAGKTQYF.